The 25 T cell receptor beta chains in this list originate from one sample, sequenced in a study of T-cell reconstitution after alpha-beta-depleted transplantation in children. The library targeted TCRbeta and was prepared with unique molecular identifiers. MiXCR, run by TCRdb on the PCR reads, gives a single entry per CDR3 protein. The data contain roughly 200,000 distinct CDR3 sequences, 8% to 9.5% of them singletons. Sample: PBMCs from the stem cell graft donor, taken from the stem cell graft. These receptors came from a human donor who donated a stem cell graft to a child with acute lymphoblastic leukemia.

This clonotype has at least ten counts. The chain recombines TRBV5-1 with TRBJ2-7, with TRBD1 matching 7 bases. This CDR3 is 16 amino acids long. V shed 0 bases, J shed 0 bases, and the junction held 6 bases outside the gene matches. Germline CDR1 is SGHRS and CDR2 is YFSETQ. CDR3 sequence (DNA): TGCGCCAGCAGCTTGGGTCCGGACAGGTACTCCTACGAGCAGTACTTC. It is translated as CASSLGPDRYSYEQYF.

This chain uses TRBV7-6 with TRBJ1-5, with 7 bases identical to TRBD1. J gave up 4 bases and V 2 bases, and 11 bases lay outside the gene matches. This CDR3 spans 17 amino acids. CDR1 SGHVS and CDR2 FNYEAQ come from the germline V gene. The CDR3 nucleotides are TGTGCCAGCAGCTTATCTGCCGGGACAGTGAGTAATCAGCCCCAGCATTTT. Translation gives CASSLSAGTVSNQPQHF.

The chain has TRBV4-3 and TRBJ2-7, with 11 bases matching TRBD2. The CDR3 is 17 residues long. Germline loops: CDR1 LGHNA, CDR2 YSLEER. V lost 1 base to trimming and J lost 3 bases; unmatched junction nucleotides: 8. The CDR3, as DNA: TGCGCCAGCAGCCAAGGGGCAGGGACTAGCGGACGCTACGAGCAGTACTTC. It yields the protein CASSQGAGTSGRYEQYF.

This clonotype showed up many times. One junction end does not reproduce the germline sequence, and a read error may be involved. The V call is TRBV12-3 or TRBV12-4, the J call TRBJ1-1; a weak D match, TRBD1 (5 bases). This CDR3 has 13 residues. The CDR3 reads CANSFEGNPEAFF. CDR3 sequence (DNA): TGTGCCAACAGTTTTGAGGGGAACCCTGAAGCTTTCTTT.

At least ten counts were recorded for this clonotype. The chain uses TRBV11-2 and TRBJ1-2; D is ambiguous. CDR3 size: 14 residues. Germline assignment: CDR1 SGHAT and CDR2 FQNNGV. Trimming took 3 bases from V and 4 from J, leaving 12 bases between them. DNA for the CDR3: TGTGCCAGCAGCTTGGGTACGAGTGGCTATGGCTACACCTTC. This encodes CASSLGTSGYGYTF.

This clonotype was picked up many times. The V call is TRBV5-4, the J call TRBJ2-2; D gene unclear. The CDR3 loop spans 14 amino acids. Germline-derived CDR1 and CDR2 are SGHNT and YYREEE (reference sequence). The ends were cut back, 4 bases at V and 1 base at J, with 8 bases in the middle. CDR3 sequence (DNA): TGTGCCAGCAGCGCCTCGGGGAACACCGGGGAGCTGTTTTTT. Translating gives CASSASGNTGELFF.

The V and J genes are TRBV29-1 and TRBJ2-1, with 10 bases that match TRBD2. CDR3 size: 14 residues. Germline V gene data show CDR1 as SQVTM and CDR2 as ANQGSEA. Trimming at V came to 1 base and at J to 10 bases, leaving 7 bases not matched to a gene. CDR3 coding DNA: TGCAGCGTTGAAGGGGGAGCGGGGGGGCCCGAGCAGTTCTTC. As protein: CSVEGGAGGPEQFF.

This chain joins TRBV12-3 or TRBV12-4 and TRBJ2-5; no clear D gene. Trimming stripped 6 bases from V and 9 bases from J, with 20 bases between. This CDR3 has 14 amino acids. CDR3 coding DNA: TGTGCCAGCAGCCTCGGACGCACGATGGAGTCCCAGTACTTC. Residues: CASSLGRTMESQYF.

This clonotype was observed a handful of times. The J gene is TRBJ1-4, the V gene TRBV5-1; tentatively, D is TRBD1 (5 bases). Germline values: CDR1 SGHRS, CDR2 YFSETQ. V was clipped by 4 bases and J by 4 bases, with 20 bases between them. The CDR3 has 17 residues. The DNA for the CDR3 is TGCGCCAGCAGCGGAGGGGTTGGGGCCCCCATTAATGAAAAACTGTTTTTT. This gives the protein CASSGGVGAPINEKLFF. The entire variable domain, with the rest obtained from reference TRBV5-1 and TRBJ1-4, is as follows: KAGVTQTPRYLIKTRGQQVTLSCSPISGHRSVSWYQQTPGQGLQFLFEYFSETQRNKGNFPGRFSGRQFSNSRSEMNVSTLELGDSALYLCASSGGVGAPINEKLFFGSGTQLSVL.

This clonotype appeared a few times. The chain employs TRBV7-6 and TRBJ1-2; weak D call: TRBD1 (5 bases). The CDR3 covers 14 residues. CDR1 and CDR2 from the germline V gene are SGHVS and FNYEAQ. With 4 bases removed from V and 1 base from J, the gap between germline ends came to 10 bases. Here the CDR3 reads CASSSGTDNYGYTF. The CDR3 nucleotides are TGTGCCAGCAGCTCTGGGACGGATAACTATGGCTACACCTTC.

This clonotype was detected many times. The rearrangement joins TRBV27 to TRBJ2-7; the D gene is possibly TRBD1 (6 bases). Germline assignment: CDR1 MNHEY and CDR2 SMNVEV (reference sequence). There are 13 residues in the CDR3. The V gene lost 1 base and the J gene lost 10 bases, with 14 bases spanning the gap. In nucleotides, the CDR3 is TGTGCCAGCAGTTTATATAAGAGGGGGTCACAGTACTTC. Amino acid sequence: CASSLYKRGSQYF.

J is TRBJ1-4 and V is TRBV5-1; 9 bases line up with TRBD1. V lost 0 bases, J lost 7 bases, and 4 bases stayed unmatched. This CDR3 region has 15 residues. Germline V gives CDR1 SGHRS, CDR2 YFSETQ. The CDR3 sequence: CASSLDGTGFEKLFF. CDR3 bases: TGCGCCAGCAGCTTGGATGGGACAGGGTTTGAAAAACTGTTTTTT.

This clonotype was detected ten times or more. This rearrangement joins TRBV7-2 to TRBJ1-5; D gene uncertain. Per the germline V gene, CDR1 is SGHTA and CDR2 is FQGNSA. This CDR3 is built from 15 residues. The V and J ends lost 4 bases and 1 base respectively, with 11 bases between them. As DNA, the CDR3 is TGTGCCAGCAGCTCTCCAGGTTTGAGCAATCAGCCCCAGCATTTT. Residues: CASSSPGLSNQPQHF.

This clonotype was observed at least ten times. The chain is built from TRBV11-2 and TRBJ1-4; TRBD1 agrees at 8 bases. J gave up 7 bases and V 4 bases, and 5 bases lay outside the gene matches. Looked up from germline, CDR1 is SGHAT and CDR2 is FQNNGV. The length of the CDR3 is 14 residues. The DNA for the CDR3 is TGTGCCAGCAGCTGGGGACAGGCGACTGAAAAACTGTTTTTT. Translating gives CASSWGQATEKLFF.

This clonotype was seen ten or more times. J is TRBJ2-7 and V is TRBV20-1, with D possibly matching TRBD2 (5 bases). This CDR3 is 14 amino acids long. Germline CDR1 DFQATT, CDR2 SNEGSKA (reference sequence). V gave up 3 bases and J gave up 3 bases, with 15 bases separating them. The CDR3 bases are TGCAGTGCTAGTATAGCTGCGGGTATCTACGAGCAGTACTTC. Translated: CSASIAAGIYEQYF.

Many counts were recorded for this clonotype. This chain links TRBV7-9 with TRBJ1-1, with a possible D match to TRBD1 (5 bases). Trimming stripped 5 bases from V and 1 base from J, with 14 bases between. The CDR3 runs 15 residues. Germline CDR1 reads SEHNR; CDR2 reads FQNEAQ (reference sequence). The CDR3 DNA is TGTGCCAGCAGCCCTCAGGGACTGACGAACACTGAAGCTTTCTTT. Translated, it gives CASSPQGLTNTEAFF.

This clonotype has a count of ten or more. The chain joins TRBV7-8 to TRBJ1-1, with D hard to call. Per germline, CDR1 SGHVS and CDR2 FQNEAQ. The V gene lost 0 bases and the J gene lost 7 bases, with 18 bases spanning the gap. The CDR3 is made up of 16 amino acids. In DNA, the CDR3 is TGTGCCAGCAGCTTAGCCCCCTCGAGGCGTTTGAGTGAAGCTTTCTTT. Residues: CASSLAPSRRLSEAFF.

Points on this clonotype: A read error is possible here, since a much larger clone lies one base away. This chain connects TRBV4-3 to TRBJ2-3, with 7 bases fitting TRBD1. Germline V gene lookup returns CDR1 LGHNA and CDR2 YSLEER. The CDR3 runs to 16 residues. The CDR3 nucleotides read TGCGCCAGCAGCCGCTTAACAGGGGCTAGCACAGGTACGCAGTATTTT. Encoded protein: CASSRLTGASTGTQYF.

This clonotype came up a few times. The V gene is TRBV6-5, the J gene TRBJ1-5, with D hard to call. The CDR3 is 14 amino acids. V lost 5 bases and J 5 bases, leaving 13 bases between the germline ends. Germline V CDR1 and CDR2: MNHEY, SVGAGI. The CDR3, as DNA: TGTGCCAGCAGTACCCGGGGAGCCGATCAGCCCCAGCATTTT. As protein: CASSTRGADQPQHF.

This clonotype has only a few counts. This chain joins TRBV10-3 and TRBJ2-7; D tentatively fits TRBD1 or TRBD2 (5 bases each). This CDR3 comprises 15 residues. Germline-derived CDR1 and CDR2 are ENHRY and SYGVKD. The ends were cut back, 3 bases at V and 6 bases at J, with 18 bases in the middle. CDR3 in DNA: TGTGCCATCAGTGAATCCCCCGGGACCGCCGGCGAGCAGTACTTC. Amino acids: CAISESPGTAGEQYF.

This clonotype turned up a few times. The genes are TRBV11-2 and TRBJ2-7; D uncertain. This CDR3 comprises 13 residues. Trimming shortened V by 0 bases and J by 8 bases, and 11 bases separated the two germline ends. In germline, CDR1 is SGHAT, CDR2 FQNNGV. In DNA, the CDR3 is TGTGCCAGCAGCTTAGACTTTGTACGGCAGCAGTACTTC. It encodes CASSLDFVRQQYF.

With respect to this clonotype: A much larger clone lies a single base off, so this may be a read error. J is TRBJ2-2 and V is TRBV20-1; D is uncertain. V lost 7 bases, J lost 3 bases, and 18 bases lay in between. CDR1 and CDR2 (germline): DFQATT, SNEGSKA (reference sequence). This CDR3 is 15 amino acids long. For the CDR3, the DNA is TGCAGTGTTAGTGCGGCGGTCACGGACACCGGGGAGCTGTTTTTT. Residues: CSVSAAVTDTGELFF.

This clonotype occurred a few times. The chain has TRBV18 and TRBJ1-1; a weak D match, TRBD1 (6 bases). Trimming removed 2 bases from V and 5 bases from J, with 15 bases in between. The CDR3 length is 15 residues. The V gene's germline CDR1 is KGHSH and CDR2 LQKENI. The CDR3 coding sequence is TGTGCCAGCTCACCAGCTGGGGGCGCTGGGACTGAAGCTTTCTTT. Protein product: CASSPAGGAGTEAFF.

The sample holds many counts of this clonotype. This sequence joins TRBV12-3 or TRBV12-4 and TRBJ2-3; no clear D. The CDR3 covers 15 residues. Trimming shortened V by 5 bases and J by 1 base, and 13 bases separated the two germline ends. The CDR3 coding sequence is TGTGCCAGCAGTCCCCGCCTGGATCGCACAGATACGCAGTATTTT. Translation: CASSPRLDRTDTQYF.

This clonotype was seen at least ten times. The genes are TRBV5-5 and TRBJ1-1; TRBD1 matches at 7 bases. Germline V gene lookup returns CDR1 SGHKS and CDR2 YYEKEE (reference sequence). Trimming at V came to 3 bases and at J to 3 bases, leaving 5 bases not matched to a gene. The CDR3 length is 14 residues. CDR3 region: CASSSRDSYTEAFF. The DNA for the CDR3 is TGTGCCAGCAGCTCCCGGGACAGCTACACTGAAGCTTTCTTT.